The clone carrying this T cell receptor beta chain appeared once. At one boundary the junction diverges from the germline segment, which might be a read error. The data originate from a study of T cells in Graves' hyperthyroidism and ophthalmopathy. Germline V gives CDR1 SGHDN, CDR2 FVKESK. The CDR3 consists of 13 residues. Authors of the study amplified TCR beta CDR3 regions from RNA transcripts. Carried out on the TCR CDR3, a first-round RT-PCR used the HTBI primer set. TCRdb called the multiplex PCR reads again in MiXCR, with one record for every CDR3 protein. This repertoire shows roughly 45,000 distinct CDR3 sequences, around 48% found once; its top ten account for around 32%. Newly diagnosed patients aged 18 to 65 had hyperthyroidism of under 2 months' duration.

V usage is TRBV14 and J usage is TRBJ2-6; D is uncertain. The sequence came from a woman between 45 and 65 years old with Graves' hyperthyroidism. Material: peripheral blood or thyroid tissue (not recorded which). The CDR3 sequence is CASSQRETNTEAF. The CDR3 DNA reads TGTGCCAGCAGCCAGAGAGAAACGAACACTGAAGCTTTC. The full variable domain, with the rest looked up from reference TRBV14 and TRBJ2-6, is EAGVTQFPSHSVIEKGQTVTLRCDPISGHDNLYWYRRVMGKEIKFLLHFVKESKQDESGMPNNRFLAERTGGTYSTLKVQPAELEDSGVYFCASSQRETNTEAFGAGSRLTVL.